This passage covers 32 T cell receptor beta chains from one sample sequenced in a study of cytomegalovirus exposure and HLA in healthy donors. PCR was performed using 60 Vbeta and 13 Jbeta primers. Clones were sequenced by immunoSEQ multiplex PCR, and TCRdb holds only the in-frame ones, with some missing. This sample carries approximately 200,000 clones, roughly 85% of them seen once, and the ten largest clones take 4.4%. The specimen sequenced was PBMCs. These receptors were taken from a woman in her 30s in good health and CMV-seropositive.

The rearrangement uses TRBV19 and TRBJ2-7, with TRBD1 identical over 9 bases. This CDR3 is 19 amino acids long. Germline V lookup: CDR1 LNHDA, CDR2 SQIVND (reference sequence). The V and J ends lost 3 bases and 2 bases, in that order; junction bases with no gene match: 17. The CDR3 DNA reads as TGTGCCAGTAGTATCCGCCACCCCTCAACAGGGGGCTTCGCCTACGAGCAGTACTTC. Translating gives CASSIRHPSTGGFAYEQYF. The full variable domain, completed using reference TRBV19 and TRBJ2-7, is DGGITQSPKYLFRKEGQNVTLSCEQNLNHDAMYWYRQDPGQGLRLIYYSQIVNDFQKGDIAEGYSVSREKKESFPLTVTSAQKNPTAFYLCASSIRHPSTGGFAYEQYFGPGTRLTVT.

This chain links TRBV5-1 with TRBJ2-5, with D tentatively TRBD1 (6 bases). The length of the CDR3 is 11 residues. Trimming cost V 0 bases and J 10 bases, with 7 bases left between them. Germline V CDR1 and CDR2: SGHRS, YFSETQ. CDR3 in amino acids: CASSLEGVQYF. CDR3 bases: TGCGCCAGCAGCTTGGAGGGGGTCCAGTACTTC.

This clone was seen once. The rearrangement links TRBV6-6 to TRBJ1-5, with TRBD1 matching 8 bases. The CDR3 has 14 amino acids. V shed 6 bases, J shed 4 bases, and the junction held 5 bases outside the gene matches. In germline, CDR1 is MNHNY, CDR2 SVGAGI (reference sequence). The CDR3 nucleotides are TGTGCCAGCAGGGCCGGGACAGGTAATCAGCCCCAGCATTTT. Translation: CASRAGTGNQPQHF.

The chain links TRBV7-2 to TRBJ2-1, with D tentatively TRBD2 (6 bases). Trimming stripped 5 bases from V and 8 bases from J, with 19 bases between. This CDR3 has 15 amino acids. The germline V gene has CDR1 SGHTA and CDR2 FQGNSA. The DNA of the CDR3 is TGTGCCAGCAGCCCGGGACTTACTTTCGGCGATGAGCAGTTCTTC. Translating gives CASSPGLTFGDEQFF.

V is TRBV5-6 and J is TRBJ2-7; unclear D gene. V lost 1 base and J 2 bases, leaving 7 bases between the germline ends. Germline V gene sequence: CDR1 SGHDT, CDR2 YYEEEE. The CDR3 totals 13 residues. The CDR3 coding sequence is TGTGCCAGCAGCTTGTTTTCCGCCTACGAGCAGTACTTC. Translated, it gives CASSLFSAYEQYF.

The chain carries TRBV5-4 and TRBJ2-7; D may be TRBD1 (6 bases). This CDR3 contains 13 residues. Trimming pared 2 bases from V and 1 base from J, leaving 7 bases between. CDR1 SGHNT and CDR2 YYREEE come from the germline V gene (reference sequence). CDR3 sequence (DNA): TGTGCCAGCAGCTTCAGGGGTTCCTACGAGCAGTACTTC. Protein sequence: CASSFRGSYEQYF.

The chain has TRBV11-2 and TRBJ1-3; possibly TRBD1 for D (6 bases). Trimming took off 2 bases at V and 3 bases at J, with 11 bases between the two ends. Germline-derived CDR1 and CDR2 are SGHAT and FQNNGV. There are 15 residues in the CDR3. CDR3 loop: CASSLQGRDGNTIYF. The CDR3 DNA reads as TGTGCCAGCAGCTTACAGGGGAGGGATGGAAACACCATATATTTT.

This chain connects TRBV6-5 to TRBJ1-1; TRBD1 matches 7 bases. J was trimmed by 5 bases and V by 4 bases; bases with no gene match: 4. CDR1 and CDR2 from the germline V gene are MNHEY and SVGAGI. The CDR3 has 13 amino acids. In DNA form, the CDR3 reads TGTGCCAGCAGTTCCCAGACAGGGACTGAAGCTTTCTTT. The encoded protein is CASSSQTGTEAFF.

The V call is TRBV2, the J call TRBJ2-3; D is perhaps TRBD2 (5 bases). This CDR3 has 15 amino acids. V dropped 1 base and J dropped 1 base, with 9 bases sitting between them. Germline values: CDR1 SNHLY, CDR2 FYNNEI. The CDR3 here is CASSEERAGTDTQYF. The CDR3, as DNA: TGTGCCAGCAGTGAAGAGAGGGCAGGCACAGATACGCAGTATTTT. The whole variable domain, filled in from reference TRBV2 and TRBJ2-3, reads EPEVTQTPSHQVTQMGQEVILRCVPISNHLYFYWYRQILGQKVEFLVSFYNNEISEKSEIFDDQFSVERPDGSNFTLKIRSTKLEDSAMYFCASSEERAGTDTQYFGPGTRLTVL.

In nucleotides, the CDR3 is TGTGCCAGTAGTGCCTGGGACAGTCGAAATGGCTACACCTTC. It yields the protein CASSAWDSRNGYTF. The rearrangement links TRBV19 to TRBJ1-2; 7 nucleotides line up with TRBD1. The CDR3 runs to 14 residues. Germline CDR1 and CDR2: LNHDA and SQIVND (reference sequence). Germline trimming cut 5 bases from V and 6 bases from J; bases unmatched to any gene: 9.

In its sample, this clone was seen a few times. This chain uses TRBV5-1 with TRBJ2-7, with TRBD1 matching over 10 bases. CDR1 is SGHRS and CDR2 is YFSETQ in the germline V gene. The CDR3 contains 13 residues. Trimming took 4 bases from V and 11 from J; bases not matched to a gene: 9. CDR3 coding DNA: TGCGCCAGCAGCCCCGGACAGGGGGTCGTAAAGTACTTC. This encodes CASSPGQGVVKYF.

This chain connects TRBV10-3 to TRBJ2-1; 11 nucleotides agree with TRBD2. There are 16 residues in the CDR3. Germline-derived CDR1 and CDR2 are ENHRY and SYGVKD. The J segment lost 8 bases and the V segment lost 0 bases, leaving 6 bases of the junction unmatched. Here the CDR3 DNA reads TGTGCCATCAGTGAGTCTACTAGCGGGAGTGTAGATGAGCAGTTCTTC. Residues: CAISESTSGSVDEQFF.

CDR3 residues: CASSLALRTGVYNEQFF. The CDR3 DNA is TGTGCCAGCAGCTTGGCTCTTCGGACAGGGGTGTACAATGAGCAGTTCTTC. The chain is built from TRBV5-8 and TRBJ2-1; 9 nucleotides agree with TRBD1. Looked up from germline, CDR1 is SGHTS and CDR2 is YDEGEE. The CDR3 runs 17 residues. The V segment lost 0 bases and the J segment 4 bases; nucleotides outside the gene matches: 8.

V is TRBV13 and J is TRBJ1-1; TRBD1 matches 8 bases. J gave up 5 bases and V 6 bases, and 8 bases lay outside the gene matches. Per germline, CDR1 PRHDT and CDR2 FYEKMQ (reference sequence). The CDR3 covers 14 residues. The CDR3 bases are TGTGCCAGCAGATATGGACAGGGAGGAACTGAAGCTTTCTTT. Amino acid sequence: CASRYGQGGTEAFF.

The chain joins TRBV9 to TRBJ1-5, with D possibly being TRBD1 (5 bases). V was pared by 2 bases and J by 5 bases, with 14 bases between. Germline CDR1 is SGDLS and CDR2 is YYNGEE. The CDR3 has 15 residues. As DNA, the CDR3 is TGTGCCAGCAGCGTTGGAGGGACCGGGGATCAGCCCCAGCATTTT. As protein: CASSVGGTGDQPQHF.

The CDR3 DNA sequence: TGTGCCATCAGTGAGCCCGGGACTAGCGGGAGCGACGAGCAGTACTTC. Translation gives CAISEPGTSGSDEQYF. J is TRBJ2-7 and V is TRBV10-3; 14 nucleotides align to TRBD2. V lost 2 bases, J lost 5 bases, and 5 bases stayed unmatched. CDR1 and CDR2 from the germline V gene are ENHRY and SYGVKD. This CDR3 region has 16 residues.

This clone was counted a single time. The chain recombines TRBV7-8 with TRBJ1-4; a possible D gene is TRBD1 (6 bases). CDR3 size: 13 residues. The germline gives CDR1 SGHVS, CDR2 FQNEAQ. The V end was cut by 5 bases, the J end by 5 bases, with 9 bases between. Here the CDR3 DNA reads TGTGCCAGCAGCCACAGGGAGAATGAAAAACTGTTTTTT. This sequence encodes CASSHRENEKLFF. The variable domain in full, completed from reference TRBV7-8 and TRBJ1-4, reads GAGVSQSPRYKVAKRGQDVALRCDPISGHVSLFWYQQALGQGPEFLTYFQNEAQLDKSGLPSDRFFAERPEGSVSTLKIQRTQQEDSAVYLCASSHRENEKLFFGSGTQLSVL.

This clone was seen a single time. The chain recombines TRBV6-4 with TRBJ1-2; tentative D call: TRBD1 (6 bases). The CDR3 covers 14 residues. The germline V gene encodes CDR1 MRHNA and CDR2 SNTAGT. V was shortened by 4 bases and J by 7 bases, with 16 bases between the two germline ends. The CDR3 DNA sequence: TGTGCCAGCAGTGTGGGTCCAGGGGAAGCTGGCTACACCTTC. Encoded protein: CASSVGPGEAGYTF.

The chain couples TRBV11-2 to TRBJ2-2; 7 bases are shared with TRBD1. The junction had 12 bases not matched to a gene; V was cut back by 1 base and J by 13 bases. Per the germline V gene, CDR1 is SGHAT and CDR2 is FQNNGV. The CDR3 spans 15 residues. The CDR3 coding sequence is TGTGCCAGCAGCTTAGTCCGCGTTGAGGGGGCGCGGCTGTTTTTT. Translated: CASSLVRVEGARLFF. The variable domain in full, completed from reference TRBV11-2 and TRBJ2-2, reads EAGVAQSPRYKIIEKRQSVAFWCNPISGHATLYWYQQILGQGPKLLIQFQNNGVVDDSQLPKDRFSAERLKGVDSTLKIQPAKLEDSAVYLCASSLVRVEGARLFFGEGSRLTVL.

This clone was seen a handful of times. This CDR3 is CASSSPSGRTGELFF. DNA for the CDR3: TGTGCCAGCAGTTCACCGTCAGGGCGCACCGGGGAGCTGTTTTTT. The rearrangement uses TRBV27 and TRBJ2-2; a weak D match, TRBD1 (5 bases). The V and J ends lost 4 bases and 4 bases respectively, with 13 bases between them. The CDR3 is made up of 15 amino acids. CDR1 and CDR2 (germline): MNHEY, SMNVEV (reference sequence).

The genes are TRBV5-4 and TRBJ2-4, with D perhaps matching TRBD2 (6 bases). CDR1 and CDR2 (germline): SGHNT, YYREEE (reference sequence). This CDR3 spans 15 amino acids. V gave up 0 bases and J gave up 5 bases, with 12 bases separating them. CDR3 bases: TGTGCCAGCAGCTTGGGAGCAGGCGGGGAAAACATTCAGTACTTC. Its translation: CASSLGAGGENIQYF.

The CDR3 coding sequence is TGTGCCAGCACCCCAGGGATTTCTGGAAACACCATATATTTT. Residues: CASTPGISGNTIYF. The V call is TRBV11-3, the J call TRBJ1-3, with D possibly being TRBD1 (5 bases). Trimming shortened V by 7 bases and J by 1 base, and 11 bases separated the two germline ends. The CDR3 covers 14 residues. Germline assignment: CDR1 SGHNT and CDR2 YENEEA.

This clone was detected only once. CDR3 region: CASSPGTGGYEQYF. The CDR3 DNA reads as TGTGCCAGCAGTCCCGGGACAGGGGGCTACGAGCAGTACTTC. The chain uses TRBV5-6 and TRBJ2-7, with 11 bases aligning to TRBD1. This CDR3 is 14 amino acids long. The ends lost 5 bases at V and 3 bases at J; junction bases unmatched: 4. In germline, CDR1 is SGHDT, CDR2 YYEEEE.

The V and J genes are TRBV7-8 and TRBJ2-7; 13 nucleotides line up with TRBD2. The V segment lost 5 bases and the J segment 0 bases; nucleotides outside the gene matches: 16. Per the germline V gene, CDR1 is SGHVS and CDR2 is FQNEAQ. The CDR3 totals 20 residues. CDR3 coding DNA: TGTGCCAGCAGCCCCTCTTTGGGACTAGCGGGATCTCACAGCTCCTACGAGCAGTACTTC. It yields the protein CASSPSLGLAGSHSSYEQYF.

This clone showed up just a few times. The V and J genes are TRBV29-1 and TRBJ2-7, with 10 positions matching TRBD1. The CDR3 runs to 14 residues. CDR1 and CDR2 from the germline V gene are SQVTM and ANQGSEA. V shed 5 bases and J 1 base; nucleotides not matched to a gene: 5. CDR3 DNA sequence: TGCAGCGTTCGACAGGGGGCAGAATCCTACGAGCAGTACTTC. It encodes CSVRQGAESYEQYF.

This chain links TRBV4-3 with TRBJ1-5, with 9 bases lining up with TRBD1. This CDR3 is 18 amino acids long. V lost 0 bases and J lost 0; bases outside the gene matches: 6. Germline V gene sequence: CDR1 LGHNA, CDR2 YSLEER. DNA of the CDR3: TGCGCCAGCAGCCAAGAAGACAGGGGGGGATATAGCAATCAGCCCCAGCATTTT. The encoded protein is CASSQEDRGGYSNQPQHF.

This clone was seen more than once but under ten times. The chain carries TRBV29-1 and TRBJ1-4; TRBD1 agrees at 7 bases. Unmatched junction bases numbered 9, after V lost 6 bases and J lost 5 bases. The CDR3 covers 14 residues. Germline V gene data show CDR1 as SQVTM and CDR2 as ANQGSEA. CDR3 coding DNA: TGCAGCGTGACCTCCGGGACAGACAATGAAAAACTGTTTTTT. Translated: CSVTSGTDNEKLFF.

This clone was seen only a few times. The rearrangement links TRBV5-1 to TRBJ2-3, with TRBD1 identical over 9 bases. CDR3 size: 14 residues. Looked up from germline, CDR1 is SGHRS and CDR2 is YFSETQ. V trimming: 9 bases; J trimming: 4 bases; junction bases outside the gene matches: 9. The DNA of the CDR3 is TGCGCCACGCGATTCGGGACAGGGCCAGATACGCAGTATTTT. Translation: CATRFGTGPDTQYF. The full variable domain, with the rest looked up from reference TRBV5-1 and TRBJ2-3, is KAGVTQTPRYLIKTRGQQVTLSCSPISGHRSVSWYQQTPGQGLQFLFEYFSETQRNKGNFPGRFSGRQFSNSRSEMNVSTLELGDSALYLCATRFGTGPDTQYFGPGTRLTVL.

The chain has TRBV2 and TRBJ2-3, with D maybe TRBD2 (6 bases). Trimming shortened V by 6 bases and J by 1 base, and 11 bases separated the two germline ends. CDR3 size: 14 residues. CDR1 is SNHLY and CDR2 is FYNNEI in the germline V gene. CDR3 loop: CASSRSSGTDTQYF. Here the CDR3 DNA reads TGTGCCAGCAGCCGCTCTAGCGGCACAGATACGCAGTATTTT.

This clone has just one count. This chain links TRBV11-2 with TRBJ1-1; 8 bases are shared with TRBD1. This CDR3 region has 16 residues. The V gene end was trimmed by 4 bases and the J gene end by 5 bases; junction bases not matched to a gene: 12. Germline V gives CDR1 SGHAT, CDR2 FQNNGV. In DNA form, the CDR3 reads TGTGCCAGCAGCTCAATTTATGGACAGGGTTGGACTGAAGCTTTCTTT. Encoded protein: CASSSIYGQGWTEAFF. The whole variable domain, filled in from reference TRBV11-2 and TRBJ1-1, reads EAGVAQSPRYKIIEKRQSVAFWCNPISGHATLYWYQQILGQGPKLLIQFQNNGVVDDSQLPKDRFSAERLKGVDSTLKIQPAKLEDSAVYLCASSSIYGQGWTEAFFGQGTRLTVV.

The genes are TRBV18 and TRBJ2-7; 7 bases match TRBD1. This CDR3 region has 14 residues. V lost 6 bases to trimming and J lost 5 bases; unmatched junction nucleotides: 10. Germline V gene data show CDR1 as KGHSH and CDR2 as LQKENI. The CDR3 region is CASSLRTGANEQYF. The CDR3, as DNA: TGTGCCAGCTCGCTGCGGACAGGTGCAAACGAGCAGTACTTC.

The gene calls are TRBV7-9 and TRBJ1-5, with D unclear. The length of the CDR3 is 13 residues. In germline, CDR1 is SEHNR, CDR2 FQNEAQ (reference sequence). The germline V and J ends were trimmed by 8 bases and 2 bases, with 10 bases remaining between them. CDR3 nucleotides: TGTGCCAGCGGGTTGAGGGGCAATCAGCCCCAGCATTTT. Translated: CASGLRGNQPQHF.